This T cell receptor (beta chain) was captured in a study of blood T cell repertoires in COVID-19. For the study at large: Italy, Spain and the United States were the sources of the convalescent and acute COVID-19 samples.

The CDR3 covers 14 residues. V dropped 2 bases and J dropped 2 bases, with 7 bases sitting between them. CDR1 MGHDK and CDR2 SYGVNS come from the germline V gene. Sequencing used immunoSEQ multiplex PCR; TCRdb keeps in-frame clones, though not all of them. The data hold approximately 160,000 clones, with approximately 93% observed a single time. Sequencing used peripheral blood. This clonotype was sampled from a woman between 55 and 75 years old with COVID-19, enrolled during active disease. This chain uses TRBV25-1 with TRBJ1-5; D ambiguous. CDR3 sequence: CASSETGGNQPQHF. The CDR3 DNA is TGTGCCAGCAGTGAAACCGGGGGCAATCAGCCCCAGCATTTT.